The sample holds a few counts of the clone carrying this TCR beta chain. J was trimmed by 2 bases and V by 6 bases; bases with no gene match: 5. The CDR3 length is 15 residues. The sample belongs to a study of blood T cells in healthy people across ages. Next came a second PCR, run for roughly 6 to 11 cycles, which used a sample-barcoded 5' primer along with a J-beta primer mix. Each of the cDNA molecules was tagged by a template-switch adaptor with 12 random nucleotides. TCRdb called the 5' RACE reads again in MiXCR, with one record for every CDR3 protein. The repertoire holds approximately 850,000 distinct CDR3 sequences, around 43% seen once, with around 21% in the top ten.

This rearrangement joins TRBV12-3 or TRBV12-4 to TRBJ1-4, with 8 bases fitting TRBD1. This TCR came from a man aged 60-69 years in good health. Source material: blood. CDR3 residues: CASSRQGMTNEKLFF. The DNA for the CDR3 is TGTGCCAGCAGCCGACAGGGGATGACTAATGAAAAACTGTTTTTT.